This T cell receptor beta chain was identified in a study of identical twins. TCRdb redid the calling of the 5' RACE reads with MiXCR, one entry per CDR3 protein. The sample consists of approximately 670,000 distinct CDR3 sequences, around 6.1% of them appearing once. This clonotype has just a few counts. Sequenced material: naive T cells sorted from blood. This clonotype was sampled from a man between 18 and 35 years old in good health.

The DNA of the CDR3 is TGTGCCAGCCTCGGGAGGGCGGGACTCGAGCAGTACTTC. This gives the protein CASLGRAGLEQYF. The gene calls are TRBV7-2 and TRBJ2-7, with 8 bases identical to TRBD2. The CDR3 consists of 13 residues. CDR1 is SGHTA and CDR2 is FQGNSA in the germline V gene. Trimming cost V 8 bases and J 6 bases; bases outside gene matches: 9.